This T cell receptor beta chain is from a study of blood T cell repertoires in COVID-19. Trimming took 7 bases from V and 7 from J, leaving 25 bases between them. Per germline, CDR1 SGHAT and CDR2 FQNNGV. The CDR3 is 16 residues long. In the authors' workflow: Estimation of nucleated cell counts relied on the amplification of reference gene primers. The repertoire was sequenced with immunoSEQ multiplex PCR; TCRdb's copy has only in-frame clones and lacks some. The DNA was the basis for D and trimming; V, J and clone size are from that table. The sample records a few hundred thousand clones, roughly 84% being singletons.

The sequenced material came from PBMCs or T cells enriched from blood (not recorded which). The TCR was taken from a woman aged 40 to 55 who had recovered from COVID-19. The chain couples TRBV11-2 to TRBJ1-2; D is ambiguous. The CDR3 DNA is TGTGCCAGCACCATTTATAAAAATTCGGTAGTCGGTGGCTACACCTTC. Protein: CASTIYKNSVVGGYTF.